One sample yielded the 29 T cell receptor beta chains listed below, sequenced in a study of T cell responses to AZD1222 COVID-19 vaccine. Some clones are missing from TCRdb's copy, which holds only in-frame ones; the method was immunoSEQ multiplex PCR. In the table there are over 120,000 clones, roughly nine tenths of which are singletons. This specimen consisted of peripheral blood, obtained on day 0 of AZD1222 vaccination. The receptor set was obtained from an adult in good health.

This clone was seen only a few times. The rearrangement joins TRBV7-9 to TRBJ2-2; D call uncertain. This CDR3 comprises 15 residues. The V and J ends lost 5 bases and 10 bases respectively, with 20 bases between them. The germline gives CDR1 SEHNR, CDR2 FQNEAQ (reference sequence). CDR3 in DNA: TGTGCCAGCAGCCCCGGCGCAGCAGTTAACCTGGAGCTGTTTTTT. Its translation is CASSPGAAVNLELFF.

The chain has TRBV5-1 and TRBJ2-1; TRBD2 matches 8 bases. Trimming cost V 2 bases and J 8 bases; bases outside gene matches: 3. Germline V gene data show CDR1 as SGHRS and CDR2 as YFSETQ. The CDR3 is 13 residues long. Here the CDR3 reads CASSFLTSDEQFF. The CDR3 coding sequence is TGCGCCAGCAGCTTCTTGACTAGCGATGAGCAGTTCTTC.

V and J are TRBV7-6 and TRBJ2-5; D uncertain. Germline V gene data show CDR1 as SGHVS and CDR2 as FNYEAQ. The CDR3 contains 13 residues. V lost 5 bases and J lost 1, with 8 bases in between. CDR3 in amino acids: CASSAQIQETQYF. The CDR3 DNA follows: TGTGCCAGCAGCGCCCAGATCCAAGAGACCCAGTACTTC.

CDR3 sequence: CATSGGYEQYF. The CDR3 DNA reads as TGTGCCACCAGTGGGGGTTACGAGCAGTACTTC. The genes are TRBV24-1 and TRBJ2-7; no clear D. The CDR3 sequence is 11 residues long. Per the germline V gene, CDR1 is KGHDR and CDR2 is SFDVKD. Trimming left V 5 bases short and J 4 bases short, with 5 bases between.

The chain carries TRBV12-3 or TRBV12-4 and TRBJ1-1; 11 bases agree with TRBD1. This CDR3 is built from 13 residues. The J segment lost 6 bases and the V segment lost 3 bases, leaving 0 bases of the junction unmatched. The CDR3 loop is CASSLGQGAEAFF. As DNA, the CDR3 is TGTGCCAGCAGTTTGGGACAGGGGGCTGAAGCTTTCTTT.

This chain joins TRBV6-5 and TRBJ1-2; maybe TRBD1 (5 bases). The CDR3 is made up of 13 amino acids. In germline, CDR1 is MNHEY, CDR2 SVGAGI. Between the trimmed V and J ends, which lost 6 bases and 8 bases, there was a span of 16 bases. The CDR3 sequence: CASSTGDGGGYTF. The CDR3 DNA reads as TGTGCCAGCAGCACGGGGGACGGCGGAGGCTACACCTTC.

The genes are TRBV10-3 and TRBJ1-1; 7 nucleotides align to TRBD1. Losses at the gene ends were 5 bases for V and 2 bases for J; bases not matched to a gene: 8. Germline V lookup: CDR1 ENHRY, CDR2 SYGVKD. This CDR3 is 15 amino acids long. CDR3 sequence: CAISSTTGTNTEAFF. The DNA for the CDR3 is TGTGCCATCAGTTCTACGACAGGGACTAACACTGAAGCTTTCTTT.

The table lists this clone with a few counts. The chain links TRBV10-3 to TRBJ1-5, with unresolved D. V lost 7 bases and J lost 4, with 11 bases in between. Germline CDR1 is ENHRY and CDR2 is SYGVKD. This CDR3 is built from 13 residues. CDR3 sequence reads: CAIKESTNQPQHF. CDR3 DNA: TGTGCCATCAAAGAGAGTACGAATCAGCCCCAGCATTTT.

DNA for the CDR3: TGTGCCAGTAGTTCGGGGGAGTGGCGATACAATGAGCAGTTCTTC. Residues: CASSSGEWRYNEQFF. V usage is TRBV19 and J usage is TRBJ2-1; possible D gene TRBD2, 6 bases. The CDR3 is 15 residues long. V lost 5 bases to trimming and J lost 4 bases, with 15 bases between them. Per the germline V gene, CDR1 is LNHDA and CDR2 is SQIVND (reference sequence).

The CDR3 sequence is CASSYSRVSYEQYF. Written as DNA, the CDR3 is TGTGCCAGCAGTTACTCGAGGGTGAGCTACGAGCAGTACTTC. The chain uses TRBV6-5 and TRBJ2-7; D perhaps matches TRBD2 (5 bases). Germline-derived CDR1 and CDR2 are MNHEY and SVGAGI. This CDR3 has 14 residues. The V end lost 0 bases, the J end lost 3 bases, and 9 bases lay between the germline ends.

V usage is TRBV5-1 and J usage is TRBJ1-1, with no clear D. Germline CDR1 reads SGHRS; CDR2 reads YFSETQ. The CDR3 is 13 residues long. V was shortened by 0 bases and J by 1 base, with 4 bases between the two germline ends. CDR3 sequence reads: CASSLAANTEAFF. Here the CDR3 DNA reads TGCGCCAGCAGCTTGGCTGCGAACACTGAAGCTTTCTTT.

The chain is built from TRBV9 and TRBJ2-7, with TRBD1 identical over 7 bases. The germline CDR1 and CDR2 sequences are SGDLS and YYNGEE. The CDR3 sequence is 14 residues long. J gave up 2 bases and V 4 bases, and 6 bases lay outside the gene matches. The CDR3, as DNA: TGTGCCAGCAGCCCAGTCCAGGGGGCCTACGAGCAGTACTTC. It encodes CASSPVQGAYEQYF.

On this clone: Other nucleotide sequences from this sample produce the same CDR3. This chain uses TRBV5-1 with TRBJ1-1, with no clear D. This CDR3 contains 13 residues. Between the trimmed V and J ends, which lost 0 bases and 1 base, there was a span of 4 bases. The V gene's germline CDR1 is SGHRS and CDR2 YFSETQ. The CDR3 nucleotides are TGCGCCAGCAGCTTGGGGGAGAACACTGAAGCTTTCTTT. This encodes CASSLGENTEAFF.

The chain is built from TRBV6-5 and TRBJ2-7, with a possible D match to TRBD1 (6 bases). This CDR3 spans 13 amino acids. CDR1 MNHEY and CDR2 SVGAGI come from the germline V gene. V was trimmed by 2 bases and J by 4 bases, leaving 9 bases between them. CDR3 loop: CASSYRDIYEQYF. CDR3 DNA: TGTGCCAGCAGTTACCGGGACATATACGAGCAGTACTTC.

V usage is TRBV10-3 and J usage is TRBJ2-5; 7 bases are a match to TRBD1. The CDR3 consists of 16 residues. The V gene's germline CDR1 is ENHRY and CDR2 SYGVKD. V dropped 1 base and J dropped 1; count of bases not matched to a gene: 6. The DNA for the CDR3 is TGTGCCATCAGTGAGTGGGACAGTGGGGGCCAAGAGACCCAGTACTTC. It codes for CAISEWDSGGQETQYF.

V usage is TRBV5-3 and J usage is TRBJ2-5; D is tentatively TRBD1 or TRBD2 (5 bases each). Being an ORF, TRBV5-3 has a function that is uncertain. V was trimmed by 0 bases and J by 1 base, leaving 16 bases between them. This CDR3 spans 17 amino acids. CDR3 in DNA: TGTGCCAGAAGCTTGGGGGACGGGCCCACCTTCCAAGAGACCCAGTACTTC. Translated, it gives CARSLGDGPTFQETQYF.

The chain recombines TRBV5-1 with TRBJ2-4; tentatively, D is TRBD2 (6 bases). With 0 bases removed from V and 9 bases from J, the gap between germline ends came to 10 bases. The CDR3 is 13 residues long. Germline V CDR1 and CDR2: SGHRS, YFSETQ. In DNA, the CDR3 is TGCGCCAGCAGCTTGGTTCAGGGAGGCATTCAGTACTTC. Protein: CASSLVQGGIQYF.

The chain joins TRBV25-1 to TRBJ2-3; TRBD1 matches at 8 bases. With 1 base clipped from V and 4 bases from J, the junction kept 10 bases outside the gene matches. This CDR3 region has 17 residues. The germline V gene has CDR1 MGHDK and CDR2 SYGVNS. CDR3 nucleotides: TGTGCCAGCAGTGAATCTGGCACAGGGGGAGGATCAGATACGCAGTATTTT. The encoded protein is CASSESGTGGGSDTQYF.

The chain recombines TRBV28 with TRBJ1-2, with 7 bases matching TRBD1. The V segment lost 3 bases and the J segment 4 bases; nucleotides outside the gene matches: 8. There are 15 residues in the CDR3. Germline V CDR1 and CDR2: MDHEN, SYDVKM. The CDR3 is CASSLRTGAFYGYTF. The CDR3 region has the DNA TGTGCCAGCAGTTTGCGTACAGGGGCCTTCTATGGCTACACCTTC.

The chain has TRBV12-5 and TRBJ2-1; TRBD2 matches at 8 bases. Germline CDR1 and CDR2: LGHNT and FRNRAP. J was trimmed by 9 bases and V by 4 bases; bases with no gene match: 11. This CDR3 is 15 amino acids long. The CDR3 sequence is CASGSVAGPGGEQFF. CDR3 sequence (DNA): TGTGCTAGTGGTTCAGTAGCGGGGCCCGGCGGTGAGCAGTTCTTC.

The rearrangement joins TRBV28 to TRBJ1-5; TRBD1 matches at 10 bases. V was pared by 6 bases and J by 4 bases, with 6 bases of the junction left unmatched. This CDR3 is built from 15 residues. Germline assignment: CDR1 MDHEN and CDR2 SYDVKM. The CDR3 sequence: CASSPGGQGNQPQHF. DNA for the CDR3: TGTGCCAGCAGCCCGGGGGGACAGGGGAATCAGCCCCAGCATTTT. Based on the CDR3 plus reference TRBV28 and TRBJ1-5, the full variable domain is DVKVTQSSRYLVKRTGEKVFLECVQDMDHENMFWYRQDPGLGLRLIYFSYDVKMKEKGDIPEGYSVSREKKERFSLILESASTNQTSMYLCASSPGGQGNQPQHFGDGTRLSIL.

CDR3 DNA sequence: TGTGCCAGCAGTGAACGGGGCGGAACCGGGGAGCTGTTTTTT. Protein product: CASSERGGTGELFF. The J gene is TRBJ2-2, the V gene TRBV6-1; D might be TRBD1 or TRBD2, each matching 5 bases. Looked up from germline, CDR1 is MNHNS and CDR2 is SASEGT. V gave up 2 bases and J gave up 5 bases, with 9 bases separating them. This CDR3 region has 14 residues.

V and J are TRBV10-2 and TRBJ1-2; a weak D match, TRBD1 (6 bases). Trimming shortened V by 9 bases and J by 2 bases, and 16 bases separated the two germline ends. CDR3 length: 14 amino acids. Looked up from germline, CDR1 is WSHSY and CDR2 is SAAADI. The CDR3 region is CASRGGAYNYGYTF. Written as DNA, the CDR3 is TGCGCCAGTAGGGGGGGCGCATACAACTATGGCTACACCTTC.

This rearrangement joins TRBV5-1 to TRBJ2-1; 9 nucleotides match TRBD2. Per the germline V gene, CDR1 is SGHRS and CDR2 is YFSETQ. J gave up 2 bases and V 4 bases, and 10 bases lay outside the gene matches. This CDR3 region has 17 residues. The DNA of the CDR3 is TGCGCCAGCAGCCGGACCATGACTAGCGGCACCTACAATGAGCAGTTCTTC. Translated: CASSRTMTSGTYNEQFF.

V and J are TRBV28 and TRBJ2-5; TRBD1 is a possible D gene (5 bases). This CDR3 region has 16 residues. The V end lost 1 base, the J end lost 7 bases, and 19 bases lay between the germline ends. Germline CDR1 is MDHEN and CDR2 is SYDVKM. This CDR3 is CASSLLGQGDFGTQYF. CDR3 nucleotides: TGTGCCAGCAGTTTATTAGGGCAGGGCGATTTCGGGACCCAGTACTTC.

V is TRBV20-1 and J is TRBJ2-1, with 9 bases identical to TRBD2. Germline loops: CDR1 DFQATT, CDR2 SNEGSKA (reference sequence). CDR3 length equals 15 residues. V shed 3 bases, J shed 7 bases, and the junction held 10 bases outside the gene matches. The CDR3 coding sequence is TGCAGTGCTAGTATGACCCTAGCGGGGCAAAATGAGCAGTTCTTC. Translated, it gives CSASMTLAGQNEQFF.

V gene TRBV5-4 combines with J gene TRBJ1-3; weak D call: TRBD1 (6 bases). The germline gives CDR1 SGHNT, CDR2 YYREEE (reference sequence). The CDR3 contains 16 residues. V lost 4 bases, J lost 0 bases, and 14 bases lay in between. CDR3 amino acids: CASSPRQEHSGNTIYF. DNA of the CDR3: TGTGCCAGCAGCCCAAGACAGGAGCACTCTGGAAACACCATATATTTT.

V and J are TRBV5-8 and TRBJ1-2; D is uncertain. CDR1 and CDR2 (germline): SGHTS, YDEGEE. The CDR3 sequence is 15 residues long. Between the trimmed V and J ends, which lost 1 base and 0 bases, there was a span of 10 bases. CDR3 DNA: TGTGCCAGCAGCTTGAGCTGGAGAACTAACTATGGCTACACCTTC. It yields the protein CASSLSWRTNYGYTF.

The CDR3: CATSDTAGTYNEQFF. The CDR3 DNA reads TGTGCCACCAGTGATACAGCGGGGACCTACAATGAGCAGTTCTTC. The chain carries TRBV24-1 and TRBJ2-1, with 7 bases matching TRBD2. The germline CDR1 and CDR2 sequences are KGHDR and SFDVKD. This CDR3 has 15 residues. The V gene end was trimmed by 3 bases and the J gene end by 2 bases; junction bases not matched to a gene: 3.